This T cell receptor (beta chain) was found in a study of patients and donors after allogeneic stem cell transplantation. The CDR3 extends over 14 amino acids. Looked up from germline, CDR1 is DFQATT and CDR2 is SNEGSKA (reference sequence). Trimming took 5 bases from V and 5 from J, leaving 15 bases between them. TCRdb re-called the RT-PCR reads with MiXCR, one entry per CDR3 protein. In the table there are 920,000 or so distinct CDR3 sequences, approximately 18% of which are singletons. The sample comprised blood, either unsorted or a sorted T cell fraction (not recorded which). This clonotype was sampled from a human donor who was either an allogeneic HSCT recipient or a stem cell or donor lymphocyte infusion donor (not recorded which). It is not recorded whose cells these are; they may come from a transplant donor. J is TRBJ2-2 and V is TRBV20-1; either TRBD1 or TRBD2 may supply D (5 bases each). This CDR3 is CSAVDRGITGELFF. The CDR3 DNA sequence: TGCAGTGCTGTAGACAGAGGGATTACCGGGGAGCTGTTTTTT.